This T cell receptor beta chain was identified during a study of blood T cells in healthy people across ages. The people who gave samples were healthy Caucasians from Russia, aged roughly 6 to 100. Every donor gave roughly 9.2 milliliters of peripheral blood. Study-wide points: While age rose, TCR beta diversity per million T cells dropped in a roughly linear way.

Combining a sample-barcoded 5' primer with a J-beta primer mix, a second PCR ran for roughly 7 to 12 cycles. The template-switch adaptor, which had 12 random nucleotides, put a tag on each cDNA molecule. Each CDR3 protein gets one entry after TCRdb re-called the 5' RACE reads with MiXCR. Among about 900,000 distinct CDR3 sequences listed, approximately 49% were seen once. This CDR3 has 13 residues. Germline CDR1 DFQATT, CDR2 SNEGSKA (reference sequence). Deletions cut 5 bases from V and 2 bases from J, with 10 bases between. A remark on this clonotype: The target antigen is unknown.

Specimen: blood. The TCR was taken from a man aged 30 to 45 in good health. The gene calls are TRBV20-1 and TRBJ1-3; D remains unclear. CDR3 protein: CSARVTPGNTIYF. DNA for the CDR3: TGCAGTGCTCGCGTCACGCCTGGAAACACCATATATTTT.